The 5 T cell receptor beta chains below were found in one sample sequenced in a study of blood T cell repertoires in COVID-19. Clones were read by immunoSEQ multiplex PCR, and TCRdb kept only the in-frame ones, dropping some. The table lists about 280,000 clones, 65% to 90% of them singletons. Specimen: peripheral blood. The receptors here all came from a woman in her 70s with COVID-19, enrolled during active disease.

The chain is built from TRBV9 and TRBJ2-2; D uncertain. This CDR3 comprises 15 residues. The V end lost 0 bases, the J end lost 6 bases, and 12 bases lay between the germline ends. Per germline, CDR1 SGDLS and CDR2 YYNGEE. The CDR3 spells CASSVEPFVAGELFF. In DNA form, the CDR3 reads TGTGCCAGCAGCGTAGAGCCCTTCGTCGCCGGGGAGCTGTTTTTT.

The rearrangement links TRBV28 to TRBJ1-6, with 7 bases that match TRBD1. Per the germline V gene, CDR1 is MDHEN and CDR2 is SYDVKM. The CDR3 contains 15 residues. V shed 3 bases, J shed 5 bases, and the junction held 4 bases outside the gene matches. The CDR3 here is CASSLGQPHNSPLHF. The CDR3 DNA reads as TGTGCCAGCAGTTTGGGACAGCCCCATAATTCACCCCTCCACTTT.

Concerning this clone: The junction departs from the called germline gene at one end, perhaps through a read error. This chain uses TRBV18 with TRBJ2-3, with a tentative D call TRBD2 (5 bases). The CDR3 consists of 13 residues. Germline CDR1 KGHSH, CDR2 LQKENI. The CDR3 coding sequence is TGTGCCACCTCACAACGGGGTACAGATACGCAGTATTTT. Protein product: CATSQRGTDTQYF.

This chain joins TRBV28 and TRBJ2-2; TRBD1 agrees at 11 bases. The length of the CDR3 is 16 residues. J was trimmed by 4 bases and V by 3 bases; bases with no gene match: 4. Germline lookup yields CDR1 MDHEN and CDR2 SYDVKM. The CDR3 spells CASSLSGTGGTGELFF. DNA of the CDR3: TGTGCCAGCAGTTTGTCCGGGACAGGGGGCACCGGGGAGCTGTTTTTT.

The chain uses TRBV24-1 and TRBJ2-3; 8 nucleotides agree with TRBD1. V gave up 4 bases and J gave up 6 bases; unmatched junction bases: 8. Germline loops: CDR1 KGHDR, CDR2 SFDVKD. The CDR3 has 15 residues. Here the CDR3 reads CATSDPDRDEDTQYF. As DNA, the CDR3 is TGTGCCACCAGTGACCCGGACAGGGATGAGGATACGCAGTATTTT.